Listed below are T cell receptor beta chains from one sample, sequenced in a study of T-cell memory formation after mild COVID-19. One entry per CDR3 protein results from TCRdb running MiXCR on the 5' RACE reads. The table has roughly 120,000 distinct CDR3 sequences, about 15% seen once; the top ten hold approximately 15%. Sequences were obtained from PBMCs or a T cell subset sorted from them (not recorded which). These receptor sequences come from an adult woman who had mild COVID-19 (a few samples of this study predate the infection). Cell type and time point are not known. CDR3s include the opening cysteine and the closing phenylalanine or tryptophan. The D gene is left open where the match is weak. Clone size is given for some rows only: seen once, a few or many times, or a class if the clone is expanded.

cdr3_aa	cdr3_nt	clone_size	v_call	j_call	d_call
CASRPLAGGTGELFF	TGTGCCAGCAGACCCCTAGCGGGGGGGACCGGGGAGCTGTTTTTT	.	TRBV7-6	TRBJ2-2	TRBD2
CASSSLSVFGGEQFF	TGTGCCAGCAGTTCTCTATCGGTTTTTGGGGGTGAGCAGTTCTTC	.	TRBV27	TRBJ2-1	.
CASSLGRQGGEKLFF	TGCGCCAGCAGCCTTGGACGGCAGGGGGGGGAAAAACTGTTTTTT	.	TRBV4-1	TRBJ1-4	TRBD1
CASSLGAGGGLRSEQYF	TGCGCCAGCAGCTTGGGAGCGGGAGGTGGTCTAAGGAGCGAGCAGTACTTC	.	TRBV5-1	TRBJ2-7	TRBD2
CASNLSGDVGDTQYF	TGTGCCAGCAACTTGTCAGGGGACGTGGGAGATACGCAGTATTTT	few	TRBV12-3/TRBV12-4	TRBJ2-3	.
CASWTSGGAETQYF	TGTGCCAGTTGGACTAGCGGGGGGGCAGAGACCCAGTACTTC	.	TRBV3-1	TRBJ2-5	TRBD2
CASSTENNEQFF	TGTGCCAGCTCGACAGAAAACAATGAGCAGTTCTTC	.	TRBV18	TRBJ2-1	.
CASLGKNNYGYTF	TGTGCCAGTCTCGGGAAGAATAACTATGGCTACACCTTC	few	TRBV19	TRBJ1-2	.
CSARSGTPRNEQFF	TGCAGTGCTCGTAGCGGCACCCCGAGGAATGAGCAGTTCTTC	.	TRBV20-1	TRBJ2-1	.
CASSPGQGDRETQYF	TGTGCCAGCTCACCAGGACAGGGGGATCGAGAGACCCAGTACTTC	.	TRBV18	TRBJ2-5	TRBD1
CASSATGGTGELFF	TGTGCCAGCAGTGCGACAGGGGGAACCGGGGAGCTGTTTTTT	.	TRBV12-3/TRBV12-4	TRBJ2-2	TRBD1
CASSQELRRPKQETQYF	TGCGCCAGCAGCCAAGAGCTTAGGAGACCCAAGCAAGAGACCCAGTACTTC	.	TRBV4-1	TRBJ2-5	.
CASSFSDREAFF	TGTGCCAGCAGCTTCAGTGACAGGGAAGCTTTCTTT	many	TRBV11-2	TRBJ1-1	.
CASRALNPIYGYTF	TGTGCCAGCAGAGCCCTAAACCCAATCTATGGCTACACCTTC	few	TRBV12-3/TRBV12-4	TRBJ1-2	.
CASSLGASTYEQYF	TGTGCCAGCTCACTCGGGGCTAGTACCTACGAGCAGTACTTC	few	TRBV18	TRBJ2-7	.
CASSPGRKPSTDTQYF	TGTGCCAGCAGCCCCGGGAGGAAACCTAGCACAGATACGCAGTATTTT	once	TRBV2	TRBJ2-3	TRBD2
CASSVAGLAANTQYF	TGTGCCAGCAGCGTAGCTGGACTTGCAGCTAATACGCAGTATTTT	many	TRBV9	TRBJ2-3	.
CASRLARDILYEQYF	TGTGCCAGCAGATTAGCTCGGGACATCCTCTACGAGCAGTACTTC	.	TRBV11-2	TRBJ2-7	.
CASSFVPEGTDTQYF	TGCGCCAGCAGCTTCGTTCCAGAGGGCACAGATACGCAGTATTTT	few	TRBV5-1	TRBJ2-3	.
CASSLSQDSANYGYTF	TGTGCCAGCTCGCTCTCGCAAGATTCGGCTAACTATGGCTACACCTTC	.	TRBV18	TRBJ1-2	.
CASSLTPPRDFEAFF	TGTGCCAGCAGCTTGACCCCCCCTAGGGACTTTGAAGCTTTCTTT	.	TRBV7-9	TRBJ1-1	.
CSARFGQETQYF	TGCAGTGCTAGATTCGGCCAAGAGACCCAGTACTTC	few	TRBV20-1	TRBJ2-5	.
CASSLTGISGQPQHF	TGTGCCAGCAGCTTAACGGGGATTAGTGGGCAGCCCCAGCATTTT	.	TRBV7-2	TRBJ1-5	.
CASSLGLAGVFGEQFF	TGTGCCAGCAGCCTTGGACTAGCGGGAGTTTTCGGTGAGCAGTTCTTC	few	TRBV6-6	TRBJ2-1	TRBD2
CATSRDPLAGDDEQFF	TGTGCCACCAGCAGAGATCCGCTAGCGGGAGACGATGAGCAGTTCTTC	few	TRBV15	TRBJ2-1	TRBD2
CASRSGSQETQYF	TGTGCCAGCAGGTCGGGTTCCCAAGAGACCCAGTACTTC	.	TRBV2	TRBJ2-5	.
CASSQRVSSSYEQYF	TGCGCCAGCAGCCAGCGTGTGTCAAGCTCCTACGAGCAGTACTTC	.	TRBV4-1	TRBJ2-7	.
CASSPRGAAGWTQYF	TGTGCCAGTAGTCCGCGGGGGGCTGCGGGTTGGACCCAGTACTTC	.	TRBV19	TRBJ2-5	TRBD2
CASSQEVGQANSYNEQFF	TGTGCCAGCAGCCAAGAAGTAGGACAGGCGAACTCCTACAATGAGCAGTTCTTC	.	TRBV4-2	TRBJ2-1	TRBD1
CASSLATVSQETQYF	TGCGCCAGCAGCTTGGCGACAGTTTCCCAAGAGACCCAGTACTTC	.	TRBV5-1	TRBJ2-5	.
CASSLAPSLTGVDEQYF	TGCGCCAGCAGCTTGGCGCCTAGCCTGACAGGGGTGGACGAGCAGTACTTC	once	TRBV5-1	TRBJ2-7	TRBD1
CASSQDGPYTEAFF	TGCGCCAGCAGCCAAGATGGTCCGTACACTGAAGCTTTCTTT	.	TRBV4-3	TRBJ1-1	.
CASSPQGAYEQYF	TGTGCCAGCAGCCCGCAGGGGGCCTACGAGCAGTACTTC	few	TRBV12-3/TRBV12-4	TRBJ2-7	TRBD1
CASSLGGNPYSPLHF	TGTGCCAGCAGCTTAGGGGGGAACCCTTATTCACCCCTCCACTTT	few	TRBV7-2	TRBJ1-6	.
CASSLVGKGYGYTF	TGTGCCAGCAGCTTGGTTGGGAAAGGCTATGGCTACACCTTC	.	TRBV5-5	TRBJ1-2	.
CASEDRAGEREQFF	TGTGCCAGCGAAGACAGAGCGGGAGAAAGGGAGCAGTTCTTC	.	TRBV3-1	TRBJ2-1	TRBD2